A selection of T cell receptor beta chains follows, all from one sample in a study of T cell responses to AZD1222 COVID-19 vaccine. TCRdb keeps only in-frame clones here, not all; method: immunoSEQ multiplex PCR. The sample shows 85,000 to 130,000 clones, 70% to 90% of them seen only once. The material was peripheral blood, obtained on day 0 of AZD1222 vaccination. The source is an adult in good health. Both conserved end residues are part of each CDR3. The order of the fields is D gene, clone size, J gene, V gene, CDR3 protein, CDR3 DNA. A D gene is named only where the DNA matches it firmly. Only part of the rows carry a size: once, few, many, or a class if the clone is expanded.

d_gene: .
abundance: .
j_gene: TRBJ2-1
v_gene: TRBV24-1
CDR3aa: CATNGTHASEQFF
CDR3nt: TGTGCCACCAATGGGACTCACGCCAGTGAGCAGTTCTTC

d_gene: .
abundance: .
j_gene: TRBJ1-4
v_gene: TRBV7-9
CDR3aa: CASQEGTINEKLFF
CDR3nt: TGTGCCAGCCAGGAGGGCACAATTAATGAAAAACTGTTTTTT

d_gene: TRBD1
abundance: once
j_gene: TRBJ2-1
v_gene: TRBV5-4
CDR3aa: CASSLVDRGEQFF
CDR3nt: TGTGCCAGCAGCTTGGTGGACAGGGGTGAGCAGTTCTTC

d_gene: .
abundance: .
j_gene: TRBJ2-1
v_gene: TRBV28
CDR3aa: CASSSGEGGHEQFF
CDR3nt: TGTGCCAGCAGCTCCGGAGAGGGGGGGCATGAGCAGTTCTTC

d_gene: .
abundance: .
j_gene: TRBJ1-4
v_gene: TRBV4-1
CDR3aa: CASSRKVFADEKLFF
CDR3nt: TGCGCCAGCAGCCGAAAGGTTTTTGCAGATGAAAAACTGTTTTTT

d_gene: TRBD2
abundance: .
j_gene: TRBJ2-7
v_gene: TRBV27
CDR3aa: CASGRLAGTSSEQYF
CDR3nt: TGTGCCAGCGGAAGACTAGCGGGAACGTCTTCCGAGCAGTACTTC

d_gene: .
abundance: .
j_gene: TRBJ2-1
v_gene: TRBV6-5
CDR3aa: CASSRTEVNEQFF
CDR3nt: TGTGCCAGCTCCCGGACTGAGGTCAATGAGCAGTTCTTC

d_gene: .
abundance: once
j_gene: TRBJ2-7
v_gene: TRBV12-3/TRBV12-4
CDR3aa: CASSFSYEQYF
CDR3nt: TGTGCCAGCAGTTTTTCCTACGAGCAGTACTTC

d_gene: .
abundance: .
j_gene: TRBJ2-1
v_gene: TRBV6-5
CDR3aa: CASSPGTSYNEQFF
CDR3nt: TGTGCCAGCAGTCCCGGGACTTCCTACAATGAGCAGTTCTTC

d_gene: TRBD2
abundance: .
j_gene: TRBJ2-5
v_gene: TRBV7-8
CDR3aa: CASSLASAGGPTGETQYF
CDR3nt: TGTGCCAGCAGCTTAGCATCCGCGGGAGGGCCGACCGGGGAGACCCAGTACTTC

d_gene: .
abundance: few
j_gene: TRBJ1-5
v_gene: TRBV6-5
CDR3aa: CASNKSPDQPQHF
CDR3nt: TGTGCCAGCAATAAGTCACCTGATCAGCCCCAGCATTTT

d_gene: .
abundance: once
j_gene: TRBJ1-2
v_gene: TRBV11-2
CDR3aa: CASSLNNPPRGYTF
CDR3nt: TGTGCCAGCAGCTTAAACAATCCCCCGAGGGGCTACACCTTC

d_gene: TRBD1
abundance: .
j_gene: TRBJ1-4
v_gene: TRBV6-6
CDR3aa: CASSYGVTGANEKLFF
CDR3nt: TGTGCCAGCAGTTACGGAGTGACAGGGGCTAATGAAAAACTGTTTTTT

d_gene: .
abundance: .
j_gene: TRBJ1-1
v_gene: TRBV21-1
CDR3aa: CASSKVPRQGRIHWEAFF
CDR3nt: TGTGCCAGCAGCAAAGTTCCGCGACAGGGAAGAATTCACTGGGAAGCTTTCTTT

d_gene: TRBD2
abundance: .
j_gene: TRBJ2-3
v_gene: TRBV12-3/TRBV12-4
CDR3aa: CASSPRGSGRAAF
CDR3nt: TGTGCCAGCAGTCCCAGAGGGAGCGGGAGGGCCGCCTTT

d_gene: .
abundance: once
j_gene: TRBJ1-3
v_gene: TRBV18
CDR3aa: CASSPGAGRGNTIYF
CDR3nt: TGTGCCAGCTCACCTGGGGCAGGGAGAGGAAACACCATATATTTT

d_gene: TRBD2
abundance: .
j_gene: TRBJ2-1
v_gene: TRBV4-1
CDR3aa: CASSRGSAGGNNEQFF
CDR3nt: TGCGCCAGCAGCCGCGGATCAGCGGGGGGGAACAATGAGCAGTTCTTC

d_gene: .
abundance: .
j_gene: TRBJ2-1
v_gene: TRBV3-1/TRBV3-2
CDR3aa: CASSQGASFYNEQFF
CDR3nt: TGTGCCAGCAGCCAGGGAGCTTCTTTCTACAATGAGCAGTTCTTC

d_gene: .
abundance: .
j_gene: TRBJ1-1
v_gene: TRBV29-1
CDR3aa: CSVGVNTEAFF
CDR3nt: TGCAGCGTTGGGGTGAACACTGAAGCTTTCTTT

d_gene: .
abundance: .
j_gene: TRBJ2-2
v_gene: TRBV6-2/TRBV6-3
CDR3aa: CASSRGTGELFF
CDR3nt: TGTGCCAGCAGTCGGGGTACCGGGGAGCTGTTTTTT

d_gene: .
abundance: few
j_gene: TRBJ1-1
v_gene: TRBV6-5
CDR3aa: CASQPGPGRQEAFF
CDR3nt: TGTGCCAGTCAACCGGGACCGGGCCGGCAAGAAGCTTTCTTT

d_gene: .
abundance: .
j_gene: TRBJ2-3
v_gene: TRBV5-5
CDR3aa: CASSLVQDTDTQYF
CDR3nt: TGTGCCAGCAGCTTGGTGCAGGACACAGATACGCAGTATTTT

d_gene: .
abundance: .
j_gene: TRBJ1-2
v_gene: TRBV2
CDR3aa: CASSEARGPDGYTF
CDR3nt: TGTGCCAGCAGTGAAGCCAGAGGGCCAGATGGCTACACCTTC

d_gene: .
abundance: .
j_gene: TRBJ1-3
v_gene: TRBV7-2
CDR3aa: CASSPTRNTIYF
CDR3nt: TGTGCCAGCAGCCCAACACGAAACACCATATATTTT

d_gene: .
abundance: .
j_gene: TRBJ2-3
v_gene: TRBV9
CDR3aa: CASSVGGFGTDTQYF
CDR3nt: TGTGCCAGCAGCGTAGGTGGTTTCGGCACAGATACGCAGTATTTT

d_gene: TRBD2
abundance: .
j_gene: TRBJ2-7
v_gene: TRBV29-1
CDR3aa: CSVAAPGEGSSYEQYF
CDR3nt: TGCAGCGTTGCAGCACCCGGGGAGGGATCCTCCTACGAGCAGTACTTC

d_gene: .
abundance: .
j_gene: TRBJ1-2
v_gene: TRBV13
CDR3aa: CASSSRDVPFYGYTF
CDR3nt: TGTGCCAGCAGCTCCCGGGATGTTCCGTTCTATGGCTACACCTTC

d_gene: TRBD2
abundance: .
j_gene: TRBJ2-7
v_gene: TRBV28
CDR3aa: CASSDRTSGRYEQYF
CDR3nt: TGTGCCAGCAGTGACCGGACTAGCGGGAGGTACGAGCAGTACTTC

d_gene: .
abundance: .
j_gene: TRBJ2-2
v_gene: TRBV5-6
CDR3aa: CASSLGQRGIGGELFF
CDR3nt: TGTGCCAGCAGCTTAGGACAGAGAGGGATCGGCGGGGAGCTGTTTTTT

d_gene: TRBD2
abundance: .
j_gene: TRBJ2-1
v_gene: TRBV3-1/TRBV3-2
CDR3aa: CASSQSLAGGPNEQFF
CDR3nt: TGTGCCAGCAGCCAGTCACTAGCGGGAGGGCCAAATGAGCAGTTCTTC

d_gene: .
abundance: .
j_gene: TRBJ2-7
v_gene: TRBV3-1/TRBV3-2
CDR3aa: CASSQGSSYEQYF
CDR3nt: TGTGCCAGCAGCCAGGGCAGCTCCTACGAGCAGTACTTC

d_gene: .
abundance: .
j_gene: TRBJ1-6
v_gene: TRBV7-9
CDR3aa: CASSSNQTPPHF
CDR3nt: TGTGCCAGCAGCTCTAACCAGACACCGCCCCACTTT

d_gene: .
abundance: .
j_gene: TRBJ2-3
v_gene: TRBV11-3
CDR3aa: CASSQGRDIRTDTQYF
CDR3nt: TGTGCCAGCAGCCAAGGCAGGGATATTCGGACAGATACGCAGTATTTT

d_gene: TRBD1
abundance: .
j_gene: TRBJ2-4
v_gene: TRBV6-1
CDR3aa: CASSDWDRGHF
CDR3nt: TGTGCCAGCAGTGATTGGGACAGGGGGCACTTC

d_gene: .
abundance: once
j_gene: TRBJ2-1
v_gene: TRBV21-1
CDR3aa: CASSDLPRDRIGQSSYNEQFF
CDR3nt: TGTGCCAGCAGCGACCTACCCCGGGACAGGATCGGTCAGAGCTCCTACAATGAGCAGTTCTTC

d_gene: .
abundance: .
j_gene: TRBJ2-2
v_gene: TRBV10-1
CDR3aa: CASSRVTGELFF
CDR3nt: TGCGCCAGCAGTCGTGTCACCGGGGAGCTGTTTTTT

d_gene: .
abundance: .
j_gene: TRBJ1-1
v_gene: TRBV7-6
CDR3aa: CASSSGLNTEAFF
CDR3nt: TGTGCCAGCAGCTCAGGGTTGAACACTGAAGCTTTCTTT

d_gene: .
abundance: .
j_gene: TRBJ1-1
v_gene: TRBV5-1
CDR3aa: CASSYRDRGTEAFF
CDR3nt: TGCGCCAGCAGCTACAGGGATCGGGGCACTGAAGCTTTCTTT

d_gene: .
abundance: .
j_gene: TRBJ1-2
v_gene: TRBV6-2/TRBV6-3
CDR3aa: CASSPLGRGLTF
CDR3nt: TGTGCCAGCAGTCCCCTCGGCCGGGGGCTCACCTTC

d_gene: .
abundance: .
j_gene: TRBJ2-3
v_gene: TRBV28
CDR3aa: CASSSPAAGTDTQYF
CDR3nt: TGTGCCAGCAGTTCCCCAGCGGCCGGCACAGATACGCAGTATTTT

d_gene: TRBD1
abundance: .
j_gene: TRBJ2-7
v_gene: TRBV27
CDR3aa: CASSKAGTGMTNEQYF
CDR3nt: TGTGCCAGCAGTAAGGCCGGGACAGGGATGACTAACGAGCAGTACTTC

d_gene: .
abundance: .
j_gene: TRBJ2-7
v_gene: TRBV2
CDR3aa: CASSVRYEQYF
CDR3nt: TGTGCCAGCAGTGTAAGATACGAGCAGTACTTC

d_gene: TRBD1
abundance: .
j_gene: TRBJ2-5
v_gene: TRBV13
CDR3aa: CASSLGRQGRETQYF
CDR3nt: TGTGCCAGCAGCTTAGGCCGACAGGGGAGGGAGACCCAGTACTTC

d_gene: .
abundance: .
j_gene: TRBJ2-2
v_gene: TRBV6-5
CDR3aa: CASRNRNTGELFF
CDR3nt: TGTGCCAGCAGGAACAGGAACACCGGGGAGCTGTTTTTT

d_gene: TRBD1
abundance: .
j_gene: TRBJ2-5
v_gene: TRBV6-5
CDR3aa: CASSYTQGAKTQYF
CDR3nt: TGTGCCAGCAGTTACACCCAGGGGGCGAAGACCCAGTACTTC

d_gene: .
abundance: .
j_gene: TRBJ2-5
v_gene: TRBV6-1
CDR3aa: CASSERETQYF
CDR3nt: TGTGCCAGCAGTGAAAGGGAGACCCAGTACTTC

d_gene: .
abundance: .
j_gene: TRBJ1-2
v_gene: TRBV9
CDR3aa: CASSLGTGNYGYTF
CDR3nt: TGTGCCAGCAGCCTGGGGACGGGAAACTATGGCTACACCTTC

d_gene: .
abundance: once
j_gene: TRBJ2-1
v_gene: TRBV6-1
CDR3aa: CASSETVAYNEQFF
CDR3nt: TGTGCCAGCAGTGAAACGGTAGCCTACAATGAGCAGTTCTTC

d_gene: .
abundance: .
j_gene: TRBJ1-1
v_gene: TRBV28
CDR3aa: CASSPTSSTVNTEAFF
CDR3nt: TGTGCCAGCAGTCCCACCTCCTCGACGGTGAACACTGAAGCTTTCTTT

d_gene: .
abundance: .
j_gene: TRBJ1-2
v_gene: TRBV2
CDR3aa: CASSETGTMNYTF
CDR3nt: TGTGCCAGCAGTGAAACTGGGACTATGAACTACACCTTC

d_gene: .
abundance: .
j_gene: TRBJ1-2
v_gene: TRBV5-4
CDR3aa: CASTVAGVYGYTF
CDR3nt: TGTGCCAGCACCGTTGCCGGGGTCTATGGCTACACCTTC

d_gene: .
abundance: few
j_gene: TRBJ1-2
v_gene: TRBV6-5
CDR3aa: CASRPPGVELYGYTF
CDR3nt: TGTGCCAGCCGCCCCCCGGGGGTAGAACTATATGGCTACACCTTC

d_gene: .
abundance: .
j_gene: TRBJ2-2
v_gene: TRBV3-1/TRBV3-2
CDR3aa: CASSQKGRNGELFF
CDR3nt: TGTGCCAGCAGCCAAAAAGGCAGGAACGGGGAGCTGTTTTTT

d_gene: .
abundance: .
j_gene: TRBJ1-6
v_gene: TRBV19
CDR3aa: CASTSFAGQSPLHF
CDR3nt: TGTGCCAGTACCTCTTTTGCAGGTCAGTCACCCCTCCACTTT

d_gene: .
abundance: .
j_gene: TRBJ1-2
v_gene: TRBV12-5
CDR3aa: CASGFIRQGLTF
CDR3nt: TGTGCTAGTGGTTTTATCAGACAAGGGCTCACCTTC

d_gene: .
abundance: .
j_gene: TRBJ1-6
v_gene: TRBV11-2
CDR3aa: CASSLDGLGNPYNSPLHF
CDR3nt: TGTGCCAGCAGCTTAGATGGGTTGGGGAATCCCTATAATTCACCCCTCCACTTT

d_gene: .
abundance: .
j_gene: TRBJ2-1
v_gene: TRBV28
CDR3aa: CASNPIGGSYNEQFF
CDR3nt: TGTGCCAGCAACCCCATTGGGGGCTCCTACAATGAGCAGTTCTTC

d_gene: .
abundance: .
j_gene: TRBJ2-2
v_gene: TRBV5-1
CDR3aa: CASSLAGNTGELFF
CDR3nt: TGCGCCAGCAGCTTGGCTGGTAACACCGGGGAGCTGTTTTTT

d_gene: .
abundance: .
j_gene: TRBJ1-4
v_gene: TRBV19
CDR3aa: CASTQWGLGDREKLFF
CDR3nt: TGTGCCAGTACCCAATGGGGGTTGGGGGACCGTGAAAAACTGTTTTTT

d_gene: TRBD2
abundance: .
j_gene: TRBJ2-1
v_gene: TRBV30
CDR3aa: CAWSTGASGSSEQFF
CDR3nt: TGTGCCTGGAGTACGGGGGCTAGCGGGAGTAGCGAGCAGTTCTTC